Presented here are 14 T cell receptor beta chains from one specimen sequenced in a study of T cell responses to AZD1222 COVID-19 vaccine. The protocol was immunoSEQ multiplex PCR, while the TCRdb copy is restricted to in-frame clones and leaves out a portion. The data contain more than 75,000 clones, about 90% of them singletons. Material: peripheral blood, obtained on day 0 of AZD1222 vaccination. The receptors here all came from an adult in good health.

CDR3 protein: CASSRKDRGLVYEQYF. CDR3 sequence (DNA): TGTGCCAGCAGTCGAAAGGACAGGGGGCTCGTCTACGAGCAGTACTTC. The chain is built from TRBV25-1 and TRBJ2-7; 11 positions match TRBD1. Per the germline V gene, CDR1 is MGHDK and CDR2 is SYGVNS. Trimming cost V 5 bases and J 3 bases; bases outside gene matches: 9. The length of the CDR3 is 16 residues.

The genes are TRBV18 and TRBJ1-5; 8 bases match TRBD1. The CDR3 spans 15 residues. The V and J ends lost 3 bases and 3 bases, in that order; junction bases with no gene match: 4. The germline gives CDR1 KGHSH, CDR2 LQKENI. The CDR3: CASSPGQANNQPQHF. The CDR3 region has the DNA TGTGCCAGCTCACCGGGACAGGCGAACAATCAGCCCCAGCATTTT.

The rearrangement uses TRBV3-1 (or the pseudogene TRBV3-2) and TRBJ1-4; 10 nucleotides match TRBD1. The length of the CDR3 is 15 residues. The V segment lost 4 bases and the J segment 8 bases; nucleotides outside the gene matches: 7. Germline values: CDR1 LGHDT, CDR2 YNNKEL (reference sequence). The CDR3 coding sequence is TGTGCCAGCAGCCCCCCCGGGACAGGGGAGGAAAAACTGTTTTTT. Translation: CASSPPGTGEEKLFF.

Here the CDR3 DNA reads TGTGCCAGCAGCCTACTCGGGGGAGGGGCCGAAGCTTTCTTT. This encodes CASSLLGGGAEAFF. The chain employs TRBV6-5 and TRBJ1-1; D is perhaps TRBD1 (5 bases). In germline, CDR1 is MNHEY, CDR2 SVGAGI. This CDR3 has 14 amino acids. Trimming removed 6 bases from V and 8 bases from J, with 19 bases in between.

A single count supports this clone. CDR3 nucleotides: TGTGCCAGCAGTACGGGGACAGGGGAGAACACTGAAGCTTTCTTT. It codes for CASSTGTGENTEAFF. The chain couples TRBV28 to TRBJ1-1; 10 nucleotides line up with TRBD1. With V trimmed by 5 bases and J by 1 base, 4 bases remained unmatched. CDR1 MDHEN and CDR2 SYDVKM come from the germline V gene. The CDR3 is 15 residues long.

V usage is TRBV24-1 and J usage is TRBJ2-2; weak D call: TRBD2 (5 bases). V gave up 5 bases and J gave up 3 bases, with 12 bases separating them. Germline V gene sequence: CDR1 KGHDR, CDR2 SFDVKD. The CDR3 runs to 15 residues. In nucleotides, the CDR3 is TGTGCCACCAGTGCCCTAGCTCCGGACACCGGGGAGCTGTTTTTT. The encoded protein is CATSALAPDTGELFF.

The chain carries TRBV7-2 and TRBJ2-2; no firm D call. Germline values: CDR1 SGHTA, CDR2 FQGNSA. Trimming removed 1 base at V and 2 bases at J, with 14 bases between. The CDR3 sequence is 17 residues long. CDR3 coding DNA: TGTGCCAGCAGCTTAGGACCCCAGAAATTTAACACCGGGGAGCTGTTTTTT. This gives the protein CASSLGPQKFNTGELFF.

The V gene is TRBV5-1, the J gene TRBJ2-7; maybe TRBD2 (5 bases). V lost 5 bases to trimming and J lost 0 bases, with 15 bases between them. CDR1 and CDR2 (germline): SGHRS, YFSETQ. The CDR3 sequence is 15 residues long. CDR3 protein: CASRIGLPSSYEQYF. In nucleotides, the CDR3 is TGCGCCAGCAGGATCGGACTCCCGAGCTCCTACGAGCAGTACTTC.

CDR3 coding DNA: TGTGCCAGCAGTGTTGACAGGGGGCAGGCTTTCTTT. Translating gives CASSVDRGQAFF. The gene calls are TRBV2 and TRBJ1-1; 10 bases are shared with TRBD1. CDR3 length: 12 amino acids. V lost 4 bases, J lost 11 bases, and 4 bases stayed unmatched. Germline assignment: CDR1 SNHLY and CDR2 FYNNEI.

This chain links TRBV18 with TRBJ2-5, with D maybe TRBD1 (6 bases). The V gene's germline CDR1 is KGHSH and CDR2 LQKENI. The V gene lost 3 bases and the J gene lost 3 bases, with 8 bases spanning the gap. The CDR3 covers 13 residues. This chain's CDR3 is CASSPQGKETQYF. CDR3 DNA sequence: TGTGCCAGCTCACCGCAGGGGAAAGAGACCCAGTACTTC.

The chain carries TRBV12-3 or TRBV12-4 and TRBJ2-2; no definite D call. V dropped 5 bases and J dropped 4 bases, with 8 bases sitting between them. The CDR3 covers 13 residues. CDR3 bases: TGTGCCAGCAGTCTCCTGCGCACCGGGGAGCTGTTTTTT. Translation: CASSLLRTGELFF.

The chain combines TRBV7-9 with TRBJ1-6, with D uncertain. There are 12 residues in the CDR3. The V end lost 6 bases, the J end lost 10 bases, and 10 bases lay between the germline ends. Germline values: CDR1 SEHNR, CDR2 FQNEAQ (reference sequence). The DNA for the CDR3 is TGTGCCAGCAGTTCCACATGGTCACCCCTCCACTTT. Translated: CASSSTWSPLHF.

This chain uses TRBV5-1 with TRBJ1-2; D not certain. Per the germline V gene, CDR1 is SGHRS and CDR2 is YFSETQ. The V end was cut by 2 bases, the J end by 7 bases, with 15 bases between. The CDR3 runs to 14 residues. The CDR3 DNA sequence: TGCGCCAGCAGCTTCTCCCGGGCTGGAAGTGGCTACACCTTC. It encodes CASSFSRAGSGYTF. Full variable domain (outside the CDR3, taken from reference TRBV5-1 and TRBJ1-2): KAGVTQTPRYLIKTRGQQVTLSCSPISGHRSVSWYQQTPGQGLQFLFEYFSETQRNKGNFPGRFSGRQFSNSRSEMNVSTLELGDSALYLCASSFSRAGSGYTFGSGTRLTVV.

The rearrangement joins TRBV2 to TRBJ1-4, with D perhaps matching TRBD1 (6 bases). Trimming cost V 6 bases and J 6 bases, with 14 bases left between them. The germline V gene has CDR1 SNHLY and CDR2 FYNNEI. CDR3 length: 14 residues. CDR3 in DNA: TGTGCCAGCAGCTCCAACGGGGGCGATGAAAAACTGTTTTTT. This codes for CASSSNGGDEKLFF.